Listed here is a single T cell receptor (beta chain). Its target is unknown. If patients had autoimmune disease history or systemic immunosuppression, they were excluded. The data are from a study of OX40 agonist ivuxolimab in advanced cancers. For the study at large: Melanoma, hepatocellular carcinoma, head and neck or renal cell cancer occurred in dose-escalation patients.

Study observations and caveats: Expanded clones were, on average, more numerous in CD8+ T cells than in CD4+.

Measured with immunoSEQ multiplex PCR; TCRdb has only the in-frame clones, and not every one. The sample includes about 36,000 clones, about 70% of them seen just once. The CDR3 has 13 amino acids. V lost 0 bases, J lost 4 bases, and 4 bases lay in between. Germline V gene sequence: CDR1 SGHNT, CDR2 YENEEA. Sequenced here: CD4+ or CD8+ T cells sorted from blood, sampled in a trial of the OX40 agonist ivuxolimab. The sequence was obtained from an adult with an advanced solid tumor such as melanoma, head and neck, liver or kidney cancer. The chain employs TRBV11-3 and TRBJ2-1; no reliable D call. The DNA of the CDR3 is TGTGCCAGCAGCTTAGACAGTTACAATGAGCAGTTCTTC. Protein product: CASSLDSYNEQFF.